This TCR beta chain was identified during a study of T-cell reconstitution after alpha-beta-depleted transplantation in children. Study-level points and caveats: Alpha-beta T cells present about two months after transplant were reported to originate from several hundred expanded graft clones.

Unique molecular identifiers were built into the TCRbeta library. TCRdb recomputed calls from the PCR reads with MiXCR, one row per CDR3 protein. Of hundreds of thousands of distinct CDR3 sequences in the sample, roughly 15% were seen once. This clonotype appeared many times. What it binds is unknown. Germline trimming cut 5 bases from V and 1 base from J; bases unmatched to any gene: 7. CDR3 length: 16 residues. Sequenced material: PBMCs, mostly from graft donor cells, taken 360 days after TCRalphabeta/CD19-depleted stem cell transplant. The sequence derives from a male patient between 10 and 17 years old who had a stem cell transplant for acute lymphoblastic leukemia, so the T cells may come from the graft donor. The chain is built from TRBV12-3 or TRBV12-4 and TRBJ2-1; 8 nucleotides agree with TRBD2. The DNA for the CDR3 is TGTGCCAGCAGTCACACGGGACTAGGGTCCTACAATGAGCAGTTCTTC. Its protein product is CASSHTGLGSYNEQFF.